The clone carrying this TCR beta chain came up a few times. Antigen unknown. This entry belongs to a study of vaccination and CD4 T cells after COVID-19. Stated treatment: roughly 10-day PBMC culture with coronavirus spike peptide pools or control peptides (ViraFEST assay). About 1.8 million PBMCs per well were cultured with 7.5 to 10 IU/ml IL-2 and roughly 10 ug/ml peptide pools. Cultured CD4+ T cells had their DNA profiled by the Oncomine TCR Beta short-read assay. TCRdb reanalysed the PCR reads using MiXCR and keeps one entry per CDR3 protein. The table lists 9,000 to 15,000 distinct CDR3 sequences, 40% to 45% of them singletons. CDR1 and CDR2 (germline): SNHLY, FYNNEI. The CDR3 loop spans 14 amino acids. Germline trimming cut 6 bases from V and 3 bases from J; bases unmatched to any gene: 4.

This TCR derives from a human donor who had recovered from COVID-19. This chain links TRBV2 with TRBJ1-5, with 8 bases matching TRBD1. The source material was CD4+ T cells from blood, cultured in vitro. CDR3 sequence: CASRGTGLNQPQHF. The CDR3 DNA reads as TGTGCCAGCAGGGGGACAGGCCTCAATCAGCCCCAGCATTTT. The variable domain in full, completed from reference TRBV2 and TRBJ1-5, reads EPEVTQTPSHQVTQMGQEVILRCVPISNHLYFYWYRQILGQKVEFLVSFYNNEISEKSEIFDDQFSVERPDGSNFTLKIRSTKLEDSAMYFCASRGTGLNQPQHFGDGTRLSIL.